This T cell receptor (beta chain) was observed in a study of blood T cell repertoires in COVID-19. The protocol was immunoSEQ multiplex PCR, while the TCRdb copy is restricted to in-frame clones and leaves out a portion. Of under 250,000 clones in the sample, approximately 81% were seen once. The specimen sequenced was peripheral blood. The TCR sequence derives from a woman aged 55-69 years who had recovered from COVID-19.

CDR3 amino acids: CASSSGGPDSNQPQHF. CDR3 in DNA: TGTGCCAGCAGCTCAGGGGGCCCGGATAGCAATCAGCCCCAGCATTTT. This rearrangement joins TRBV5-4 to TRBJ1-5, with 8 bases identical to TRBD1. The CDR3 covers 16 residues. Trimming took 3 bases from V and 0 from J; bases not matched to a gene: 5. Germline values: CDR1 SGHNT, CDR2 YYREEE (reference sequence). The full variable domain, its missing parts supplied by reference TRBV5-4 and TRBJ1-5, is ETGVTQSPTHLIKTRGQQVTLRCSSQSGHNTVSWYQQALGQGPQFIFQYYREEENGRGNFPPRFSGLQFPNYSSELNVNALELDDSALYLCASSSGGPDSNQPQHFGDGTRLSIL.